Detailed here is one T cell receptor (beta chain). Deletions cut 1 base from V and 2 bases from J, with 16 bases between. Germline V gene lookup returns CDR1 SGHTS and CDR2 YDEGEE. This CDR3 has 16 residues. This record comes from a study of cytomegalovirus exposure and HLA in healthy donors. A multiplex PCR was run with 60 Vbeta primers and 13 Jbeta primers. Sequenced by immunoSEQ multiplex PCR; TCRdb stores in-frame clones only, minus some. The table records 250,000 to 350,000 clones, just over 70% of them present only once. The clonotype originates from a female donor in good health and CMV-seronegative. The chain carries TRBV5-8 and TRBJ2-7; unclear D gene. The sequenced material came from PBMCs. CDR3 coding DNA: TGTGCCAGCAGCTTGCGGTTTAGTCAGGCCGCCTACGAGCAGTACTTC. Translation: CASSLRFSQAAYEQYF.